The 17 T cell receptor beta chains reported below all come from one sample, sequenced in a study of shared clonotypes between healthy human individuals. TCRdb keeps only in-frame clones here, not all; method: immunoSEQ multiplex PCR. The sample records over 1.4 million clones, around 95% being singletons. What was sequenced was naive CD4+ T cells sorted from blood. The sample's subset: CD45RA+ positively selected. The receptors were gathered from a man between 25 and 39 years old in good health.

CDR3 DNA: TGTGCCAGCAGCCAACGGAGATACGAGCAGTACTTC. It specifies CASSQRRYEQYF. The chain carries TRBV6-6 and TRBJ2-7; D uncertain. The CDR3 is 12 residues long. Trimming left V 6 bases short and J 4 bases short, with 10 bases between. The germline V gene encodes CDR1 MNHNY and CDR2 SVGAGI (reference sequence).

This chain links TRBV11-2 with TRBJ2-2, with D unclear. Trimming shortened V by 2 bases and J by 1 base, and 8 bases separated the two germline ends. Germline V gives CDR1 SGHAT, CDR2 FQNNGV. This CDR3 has 15 amino acids. DNA for the CDR3: TGTGCCAGCAGCTTATATGGTCGGAACACCGGGGAGCTGTTTTTT. Translating it yields CASSLYGRNTGELFF.

The rearrangement joins TRBV14 to TRBJ2-1; 14 positions agree with TRBD2. Germline V lookup: CDR1 SGHDN, CDR2 FVKESK. The CDR3 runs to 16 residues. V was pared by 1 base and J by 7 bases, with 3 bases of the junction left unmatched. The CDR3 spells CASSQGTSGRKNEQFF. The CDR3 DNA reads as TGTGCCAGCAGCCAAGGGACTAGCGGGAGGAAAAATGAGCAGTTCTTC.

The J gene is TRBJ2-2, the V gene TRBV27, with D uncertain. The germline V gene encodes CDR1 MNHEY and CDR2 SMNVEV (reference sequence). V lost 0 bases and J lost 2, with 4 bases in between. The CDR3 loop spans 14 amino acids. The CDR3 sequence: CASSLSSNTGELFF. For the CDR3, the DNA is TGTGCCAGCAGTTTATCCTCAAACACCGGGGAGCTGTTTTTT.

The CDR3 DNA reads TGTGCCAGCAGCCCGGGGGTAGCGCACTACGAGCAGTACTTC. Encoded protein: CASSPGVAHYEQYF. The chain is built from TRBV7-9 and TRBJ2-7; D may be TRBD2 (6 bases). Germline-derived CDR1 and CDR2 are SEHNR and FQNEAQ (reference sequence). This CDR3 is 14 amino acids long. The ends were cut back, 5 bases at V and 3 bases at J, with 14 bases in the middle.

The chain links TRBV4-1 to TRBJ2-7; a possible D gene is TRBD2 (5 bases). There are 11 residues in the CDR3. The germline V gene encodes CDR1 MGHRA and CDR2 YSYEKL. Deletions cut 4 bases from V and 4 bases from J, with 5 bases between. The DNA for the CDR3 is TGCGCCAGCAGCCCGGGGTACGAGCAGTACTTC. Translated, it gives CASSPGYEQYF.

The rearrangement joins TRBV29-1 to TRBJ2-7; 8 nucleotides align to TRBD2. This CDR3 spans 14 amino acids. CDR1 is SQVTM, CDR2 ANQGSEA, per germline. V lost 4 bases and J lost 0; bases outside the gene matches: 5. In nucleotides, the CDR3 is TGCAGCGTTGTACTAGCGGCCAGCTCCTACGAGCAGTACTTC. Its translation is CSVVLAASSYEQYF.

This chain uses TRBV7-9 with TRBJ2-2; 7 bases are shared with TRBD1. The CDR3 spans 14 residues. V shed 3 bases, J shed 3 bases, and the junction held 1 base outside the gene matches. Germline assignment: CDR1 SEHNR and CDR2 FQNEAQ (reference sequence). CDR3 nucleotide sequence: TGTGCCAGCAGCTTGGGACAGTACACCGGGGAGCTGTTTTTT. It encodes CASSLGQYTGELFF.

V and J are TRBV30 and TRBJ2-3; maybe TRBD2 (5 bases). The CDR3 spans 13 residues. Germline CDR1 GTSNPN, CDR2 SVGIG (reference sequence). V was shortened by 2 bases and J by 4 bases, with 10 bases between the two germline ends. The CDR3 here is CAWSLGSSDTQYF. DNA of the CDR3: TGTGCCTGGAGTCTGGGGAGTTCAGATACGCAGTATTTT.

This sequence joins TRBV5-1 and TRBJ1-1, with D perhaps matching TRBD1 (5 bases). This CDR3 is built from 15 residues. Germline CDR1 reads SGHRS; CDR2 reads YFSETQ. V was trimmed by 0 bases and J by 2 bases, leaving 11 bases between them. The CDR3 bases are TGCGCCAGCAGCTTGGATGGGGGTGCAAACACTGAAGCTTTCTTT. The encoded protein is CASSLDGGANTEAFF. The entire variable domain, with the rest obtained from reference TRBV5-1 and TRBJ1-1, is as follows: KAGVTQTPRYLIKTRGQQVTLSCSPISGHRSVSWYQQTPGQGLQFLFEYFSETQRNKGNFPGRFSGRQFSNSRSEMNVSTLELGDSALYLCASSLDGGANTEAFFGQGTRLTVV.

This chain joins TRBV28 and TRBJ2-4, with D unclear. The germline CDR1 and CDR2 sequences are MDHEN and SYDVKM. The CDR3 is 14 residues long. Trimming stripped 8 bases from V and 4 bases from J, with 15 bases between. The CDR3 nucleotides read TGTGCCAGCGGACGTGTAGTGGAGAAAAACATTCAGTACTTC. This gives the protein CASGRVVEKNIQYF.

This chain links TRBV5-1 with TRBJ2-7, with 7 bases identical to TRBD2. The trim removed 2 bases at V and 3 bases at J, leaving 14 bases unmatched. The CDR3 spans 17 residues. Germline CDR1 and CDR2: SGHRS and YFSETQ. DNA for the CDR3: TGCGCCAGCAGCTTCTCTAGCGGACTCCAATCCTTCTACGAGCAGTACTTC. Translating gives CASSFSSGLQSFYEQYF.

V gene TRBV5-1 combines with J gene TRBJ2-3; D possibly corresponds to TRBD2 (5 bases). The CDR3 sequence is 15 residues long. With 2 bases removed from V and 2 bases from J, the gap between germline ends came to 12 bases. CDR1 and CDR2 (germline): SGHRS, YFSETQ. CDR3 loop: CASSLPGKNTDTQYF. The CDR3 coding sequence is TGCGCCAGCAGCTTACCGGGGAAAAACACAGATACGCAGTATTTT.

The chain links TRBV5-4 to TRBJ2-5, with D perhaps TRBD1 (6 bases). CDR1 SGHNT and CDR2 YYREEE come from the germline V gene (reference sequence). Trimming cost V 4 bases and J 5 bases, with 18 bases left between them. CDR3 length: 15 amino acids. The CDR3: CASSTSQGYGETQYF. The CDR3 nucleotides are TGTGCCAGCAGCACCTCCCAGGGGTATGGGGAGACCCAGTACTTC.

The gene calls are TRBV6-5 and TRBJ1-1, with TRBD1 matching over 8 bases. The ends lost 5 bases at V and 10 bases at J; junction bases unmatched: 6. This CDR3 has 12 amino acids. CDR1 and CDR2 (germline): MNHEY, SVGAGI. In DNA form, the CDR3 reads TGTGCCAGCAGTCGGACAGGGAATCGAGCTTTCTTT. Its protein product is CASSRTGNRAFF.

The chain uses TRBV28 and TRBJ1-2; TRBD1 matches at 9 bases. The V and J ends lost 5 bases and 7 bases, in that order; junction bases with no gene match: 8. The CDR3 length is 14 residues. The germline V gene encodes CDR1 MDHEN and CDR2 SYDVKM. The CDR3 DNA reads TGTGCCAGCAGTCCGGGACAGGGATCGAGTGGCTACACCTTC. Translation: CASSPGQGSSGYTF.

The chain combines TRBV28 with TRBJ2-7; 8 bases fit TRBD1. In germline, CDR1 is MDHEN, CDR2 SYDVKM. Trimming at V came to 5 bases and at J to 2 bases, leaving 11 bases not matched to a gene. The CDR3 is made up of 16 amino acids. For the CDR3, the DNA is TGTGCCAGCAGTCGCCCCCAGGGGGCCCAAACCTACGAGCAGTACTTC. Encoded protein: CASSRPQGAQTYEQYF. The full variable domain, rest sourced from reference TRBV28 and TRBJ2-7, is DVKVTQSSRYLVKRTGEKVFLECVQDMDHENMFWYRQDPGLGLRLIYFSYDVKMKEKGDIPEGYSVSREKKERFSLILESASTNQTSMYLCASSRPQGAQTYEQYFGPGTRLTVT.